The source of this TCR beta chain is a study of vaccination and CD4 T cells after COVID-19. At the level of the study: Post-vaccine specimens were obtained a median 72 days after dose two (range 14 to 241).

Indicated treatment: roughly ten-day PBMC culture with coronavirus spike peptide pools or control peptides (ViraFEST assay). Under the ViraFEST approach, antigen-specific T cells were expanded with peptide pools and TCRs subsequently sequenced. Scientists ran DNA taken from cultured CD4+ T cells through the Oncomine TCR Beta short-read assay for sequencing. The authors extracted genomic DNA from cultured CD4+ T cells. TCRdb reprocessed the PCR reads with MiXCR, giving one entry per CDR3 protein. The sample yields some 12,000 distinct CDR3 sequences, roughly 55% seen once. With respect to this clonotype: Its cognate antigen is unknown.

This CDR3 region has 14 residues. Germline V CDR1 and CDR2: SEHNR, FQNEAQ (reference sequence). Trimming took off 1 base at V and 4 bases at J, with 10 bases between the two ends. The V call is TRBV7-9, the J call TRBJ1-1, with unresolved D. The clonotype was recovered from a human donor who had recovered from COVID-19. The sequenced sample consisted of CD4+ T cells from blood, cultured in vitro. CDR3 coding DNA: TGTGCCAGCAGCTTAGGCTACAATCTCACTGAAGCTTTCTTT. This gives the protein CASSLGYNLTEAFF.